A single sample is the source of the 8 T cell receptor beta chains below, sequenced in a study of identical twins. One entry per CDR3 protein results from TCRdb running MiXCR on the 5' RACE reads. The table includes 1.5 million to 2 million distinct CDR3 sequences, less than 40% detected once. The sample consisted of cord blood. The receptors were gathered from a newborn girl in good health.

This clonotype showed up many times. The V and J genes are TRBV29-1 and TRBJ2-3, with D hard to call. The CDR3 contains 13 residues. V was clipped by 1 base and J by 10 bases, with 15 bases between them. Germline V gene lookup returns CDR1 SQVTM and CDR2 ANQGSEA. This CDR3 is CSVEGVLVVSQYF. CDR3 nucleotide sequence: TGCAGCGTTGAAGGTGTACTCGTTGTCTCGCAGTATTTT.

This clonotype was picked up a small number of times. V usage is TRBV16 and J usage is TRBJ2-7; 7 bases map to TRBD2. The ends lost 6 bases at V and 5 bases at J; junction bases unmatched: 16. CDR3 length equals 16 residues. Germline V gene lookup returns CDR1 KGHSY and CDR2 FQNENV. As DNA, the CDR3 is TGTGCCAGCAGTCAAAGGAATGGACTAGATGTCCACGAGCAGTACTTC. Its protein is CASSQRNGLDVHEQYF.

The chain employs TRBV20-1 and TRBJ2-5; D is unclear. The V and J ends lost 1 base and 4 bases respectively, with 13 bases between them. Per germline, CDR1 DFQATT and CDR2 SNEGSKA (reference sequence). This CDR3 contains 14 residues. The CDR3 sequence: CSARGTWGIETQYF. In nucleotides, the CDR3 is TGCAGTGCTAGAGGCACGTGGGGAATAGAGACCCAGTACTTC.

The V and J genes are TRBV5-1 and TRBJ2-5, with D possibly TRBD1 on 5 matching bases. The V and J ends lost 1 base and 2 bases respectively, with 12 bases between them. The CDR3 is made up of 15 amino acids. The germline CDR1 and CDR2 sequences are SGHRS and YFSETQ. The CDR3 DNA reads as TGCGCCAGCAGCTTGTCACCTGGGGCTCAAGAGACCCAGTACTTC. This codes for CASSLSPGAQETQYF.

The chain recombines TRBV20-1 with TRBJ2-1; the match to TRBD2 covers 7 bases. With 7 bases clipped from V and 0 bases from J, the junction kept 6 bases outside the gene matches. CDR3 length equals 14 residues. Germline V gives CDR1 DFQATT, CDR2 SNEGSKA (reference sequence). The CDR3 spells CSEGRLASYNEQFF. The CDR3 bases are TGCAGTGAGGGGAGACTAGCCTCCTACAATGAGCAGTTCTTC.

The rearrangement links TRBV12-3 or TRBV12-4 to TRBJ2-4, with TRBD2 identical over 7 bases. The junction had 5 bases not matched to a gene; V was cut back by 5 bases and J by 4 bases. The CDR3 contains 14 residues. CDR3 in DNA: TGTGCCAGCAGTACGCGCGGGGGAAAAAACATTCAGTACTTC. Its protein product is CASSTRGGKNIQYF.

This clonotype was detected many times. The chain recombines TRBV6-5 with TRBJ2-4; 9 bases are shared with TRBD2. This CDR3 has 13 amino acids. V lost 2 bases to trimming and J lost 13 bases; unmatched junction nucleotides: 6. Germline assignment: CDR1 MNHEY and CDR2 SVGAGI. The CDR3 loop is CASSYELAGMQYF. The CDR3, as DNA: TGTGCCAGCAGTTACGAACTAGCGGGCATGCAGTACTTC.

V is TRBV14 and J is TRBJ2-1; a possible D gene is TRBD2 (5 bases). Matching the DNA end better, TRBJ2-7 makes the J call doubtful. CDR1 is SGHDN and CDR2 is FVKESK in the germline V gene. The CDR3 is made up of 16 amino acids. The CDR3 DNA reads as TGTGCCAGCAGCCAAAGTCGTGAGGACTGGGCCTACGAGCAGTACTTC. Amino acid sequence: CASSQSREDWAYEQYF.